This T cell receptor beta chain derives from a study of cytomegalovirus exposure and HLA in healthy donors. General study results and limits: Fewer N-insertions (relative to the approximately 670-donor mean) were reportedly seen in an Asian-associated ancestry cluster in a later analysis. A later analysis revealed that TCR association rates differed between HLA loci, peaking at DRB1 and bottoming out at HLA-C. TCR beta sequences reportedly predicted most subjects' HLA-A and HLA-B alleles accurately. Testing in vitro showed a few CMV-associated chains specific for CMV antigens.

60 Vbeta and 13 Jbeta primers were used in PCR. Generated by immunoSEQ multiplex PCR, the TCRdb table keeps only in-frame clones and is missing some. This table has about 160,000 clones, roughly 85% appearing once. This clone was detected a few times. The antigen is unknown. The CDR3 loop spans 13 amino acids. CDR1 is MNHNS and CDR2 is SASEGT in the germline V gene. V was pared by 6 bases and J by 5 bases, with 10 bases between. The chain employs TRBV6-1 and TRBJ2-2; no clear D gene. The TCR comes from a man aged 35-49 years in good health and CMV-seronegative. The sample taken for sequencing was PBMCs. CDR3: CASSEIPTGELFF. CDR3 bases: TGTGCCAGCAGCGAAATCCCAACCGGGGAGCTGTTTTTT.